Below are 11 T cell receptor beta chains sequenced from a single sample in a study of T cell repertoires in cytomegalovirus infection. TCRdb re-analysed the reads in MiXCR, keeping a single row per CDR3 protein. The repertoire includes 750,000 to 950,000 distinct CDR3 sequences, about 27% of them detected once, and 13% sits in the top ten. These TCRs' antigens remain unknown. Sample: cultured CD8+ T cells from PBMCs, taken from culture after CMV antigen stimulation. The source of these receptors is a human donor in good health (CMV status not recorded). Some clones in this sample may be carry-over from other donors' samples.

On this clonotype: A read error may be the cause here, since a much bigger clone is one base away. Given the absence of the conserved phenylalanine or tryptophan at the CDR3 end, a read error is likely. The rearrangement joins TRBV7-6 to TRBJ2-1; 8 bases match TRBD1. Trimming at V came to 5 bases and at J to 4 bases, leaving 13 bases not matched to a gene. Germline assignment: CDR1 SGHVS and CDR2 FNYEAQ. The CDR3 covers 17 residues. The CDR3 spells CASSPLRRQGRYNEQFI. In DNA form, the CDR3 reads TGTGCCAGCAGCCCCCTTCGCAGACAGGGGAGGTACAATGAGCAGTTCATC.

This clonotype was counted many times. J is TRBJ2-3 and V is TRBV7-2; TRBD2 might be the D (6 bases). This CDR3 comprises 14 residues. CDR1 SGHTA and CDR2 FQGNSA come from the germline V gene. Between the trimmed V and J ends, which lost 1 base and 5 bases, there was a span of 10 bases. The CDR3 loop reads CASSLGGDLDTQYF. Here the CDR3 DNA reads TGTGCCAGCAGCTTAGGCGGGGACTTAGATACGCAGTATTTT. The variable domain in full, completed from reference TRBV7-2 and TRBJ2-3, reads GAGVSQSPSNKVTEKGKDVELRCDPISGHTALYWYRQSLGQGLEFLIYFQGNSAPDKSGLPSDRFSAERTGGSVSTLTIQRTQQEDSAVYLCASSLGGDLDTQYFGPGTRLTVL.

The genes are TRBV6-5 and TRBJ2-3; maybe TRBD1 (6 bases). CDR1 and CDR2 from the germline V gene are MNHEY and SVGAGI. The length of the CDR3 is 21 residues. Between the trimmed V and J ends, which lost 0 bases and 1 base, there was a span of 26 bases. The CDR3 bases are TGTGCCAGCAGTTACTCGAATCCAAGGATAAAAGGGGGTATGGGCACAGATACGCAGTATTTT. Translation: CASSYSNPRIKGGMGTDTQYF.

This clonotype showed up just once. The rearrangement uses TRBV4-1 and TRBJ1-1, with a weak D call TRBD1 (5 bases). The CDR3 totals 14 residues. The germline V gene has CDR1 MGHRA and CDR2 YSYEKL. The V and J ends lost 2 bases and 11 bases respectively, with 18 bases between them. In nucleotides, the CDR3 is TGCGCCAGCAGCCAAAATACAGGACGCGGGGACGCTTTCTTT. Amino acid sequence: CASSQNTGRGDAFF.

V usage is TRBV28 and J usage is TRBJ2-3; D remains ambiguous. Germline V gives CDR1 MDHEN, CDR2 SYDVKM. The CDR3 sequence is 14 residues long. Trimming took 11 bases from V and 0 from J, leaving 15 bases between them. CDR3 protein: CAASNLASTDTQYF. CDR3 nucleotide sequence: TGTGCCGCCTCTAACCTTGCCAGCACAGATACGCAGTATTTT.

This chain links TRBV4-2 with TRBJ1-2, with D possibly matching TRBD1 (5 bases). Germline CDR1 and CDR2: LGHNA and YNFKEQ. The CDR3 has 13 residues. V lost 2 bases and J 8 bases, leaving 12 bases between the germline ends. The CDR3 spells CASSQPGHRGYTF. CDR3 coding DNA: TGTGCCAGCAGCCAACCAGGGCACCGCGGCTACACCTTC.

The chain employs TRBV4-1 and TRBJ2-7; 11 bases agree with TRBD2. V was clipped by 0 bases and J by 0 bases; unmatched bases: 1. Germline V gene data show CDR1 as MGHRA and CDR2 as YSYEKL. The CDR3 contains 16 residues. CDR3: CASSQDTSGGSYEQYF. The CDR3 bases are TGCGCCAGCAGCCAAGACACTAGCGGGGGCTCCTACGAGCAGTACTTC.

The rearrangement joins TRBV10-3 to TRBJ2-7; perhaps TRBD2 as D (5 bases). Germline V lookup: CDR1 ENHRY, CDR2 SYGVKD. V was clipped by 4 bases and J by 3 bases, with 7 bases between them. This CDR3 comprises 12 residues. CDR3 amino acids: CAISVGDYEQYF. The CDR3 nucleotides are TGTGCCATCAGTGTCGGGGACTACGAGCAGTACTTC.

V and J are TRBV6-5 and TRBJ2-5; 7 bases are shared with TRBD1. Germline loops: CDR1 MNHEY, CDR2 SVGAGI. The CDR3 runs to 16 residues. Germline trimming cut 6 bases from V and 9 bases from J; bases unmatched to any gene: 19. Written as DNA, the CDR3 is TGTGCCAGCAGCCCCGCGTTTAGGGGGCAAGGGGCGGCCCAGTACTTC. The encoded protein is CASSPAFRGQGAAQYF.

The CDR3 region is CASSIGTGRGEQYF. CDR3 DNA sequence: TGCGCCAGCAGCATAGGGACAGGGCGAGGCGAGCAGTACTTC. The chain combines TRBV4-1 with TRBJ2-7, with 9 bases matching TRBD1. Germline CDR1 is MGHRA and CDR2 is YSYEKL. This CDR3 comprises 14 residues. The junction had 8 bases not matched to a gene; V was cut back by 5 bases and J by 6 bases.

Comments on this clonotype: One end of the junction fails to match germline, which may point to a read error. Here the CDR3 reads CPSSFSNEQFF. In DNA form, the CDR3 reads TGTCCCAGCAGTTTTAGCAATGAGCAGTTCTTC. The chain combines TRBV28 with TRBJ2-1; D remains ambiguous. CDR1 and CDR2 from the germline V gene are MDHEN and SYDVKM. The CDR3 loop spans 11 amino acids.